One sample yielded the 15 T cell receptor beta chains listed below, sequenced in a study of cytomegalovirus exposure and HLA in healthy donors. Sequencing used immunoSEQ multiplex PCR; TCRdb keeps in-frame clones, though not all of them. The table includes about 120,000 clones, roughly 95% detected once. Sequencing input: PBMCs. The receptor set was obtained from a man younger than 35 in good health and CMV-seronegative.

The rearrangement joins TRBV4-1 to TRBJ2-2; 8 nucleotides line up with TRBD1. The ends lost 3 bases at V and 4 bases at J; junction bases unmatched: 4. The CDR3 is 15 amino acids. Looked up from germline, CDR1 is MGHRA and CDR2 is YSYEKL. CDR3 in amino acids: CASSHLDRVTGELFF. CDR3 DNA sequence: TGCGCCAGCAGCCACCTGGACAGGGTCACCGGGGAGCTGTTTTTT.

The rearrangement joins TRBV28 to TRBJ2-3; D uncertain. The CDR3 loop spans 17 amino acids. V was clipped by 6 bases and J by 0 bases, with 19 bases between them. CDR1 and CDR2 from the germline V gene are MDHEN and SYDVKM. Here the CDR3 DNA reads TGTGCCAGCAGGTGGGCGATACAGAAAACTAGCACAGATACGCAGTATTTT. It yields the protein CASRWAIQKTSTDTQYF.

The rearrangement links TRBV2 to TRBJ1-3; TRBD1 might be the D (6 bases). The CDR3 is made up of 16 amino acids. The germline gives CDR1 SNHLY, CDR2 FYNNEI. V was shortened by 5 bases and J by 1 base, with 15 bases between the two germline ends. The CDR3 sequence: CASSITGWGSGNTIYF. CDR3 bases: TGTGCCAGCAGTATTACAGGGTGGGGGTCTGGAAACACCATATATTTT.

This chain connects TRBV9 to TRBJ1-1, with a tentative D call TRBD1 (5 bases). V was trimmed by 6 bases and J by 4 bases, leaving 19 bases between them. Per germline, CDR1 SGDLS and CDR2 YYNGEE. This CDR3 is built from 15 residues. The CDR3 DNA is TGTGCCAGCACCCTTAGTGGGGGGGTGGGCACTGAAGCTTTCTTT. It specifies CASTLSGGVGTEAFF.

This clone was found a few times. CDR3 nucleotides: TGTGCCAGCACTCGAAAGGCGGACAGTTCACACGAGCAGTACTTC. Its protein is CASTRKADSSHEQYF. V gene TRBV2 combines with J gene TRBJ2-7, with D perhaps matching TRBD1 (6 bases). In germline, CDR1 is SNHLY, CDR2 FYNNEI. The CDR3 consists of 15 residues. V gave up 7 bases and J gave up 5 bases, with 21 bases separating them.

This CDR3 is CASSLGQGGNTGELFF. DNA of the CDR3: TGTGCCAGCAGCTTGGGGCAGGGAGGAAACACCGGGGAGCTGTTTTTT. The rearrangement links TRBV5-8 to TRBJ2-2; possible D gene TRBD2, 6 bases. The V end was cut by 0 bases, the J end by 2 bases, with 11 bases between. The CDR3 has 16 amino acids. CDR1 is SGHTS and CDR2 is YDEGEE in the germline V gene.

This sequence joins TRBV5-6 and TRBJ2-5, with 8 nucleotides matching TRBD2. Germline CDR1 is SGHDT and CDR2 is YYEEEE. After removal of 3 bases from V and 4 bases from J, the junction contained 5 bases not matched to a gene. This CDR3 contains 14 residues. The CDR3 is CASSSVAGLETQYF. The CDR3 nucleotides are TGTGCCAGCAGCTCGGTAGCGGGATTAGAGACCCAGTACTTC.

J is TRBJ2-1 and V is TRBV10-3; TRBD2 might be the D (6 bases). V was trimmed by 2 bases and J by 5 bases, leaving 13 bases between them. CDR3 size: 15 residues. Germline loops: CDR1 ENHRY, CDR2 SYGVKD. The CDR3 DNA follows: TGTGCCATCAGTGAGAGGACTACCCCTAACAATGAGCAGTTCTTC. It specifies CAISERTTPNNEQFF.

The chain is built from TRBV11-2 and TRBJ2-1; 12 nucleotides match TRBD2. Germline loops: CDR1 SGHAT, CDR2 FQNNGV. The CDR3 totals 16 residues. Trimming at V came to 2 bases and at J to 7 bases, leaving 6 bases not matched to a gene. CDR3 protein: CASSLHLAGGLNEQFF. The CDR3 coding sequence is TGTGCCAGCAGCTTACATCTAGCGGGAGGGTTGAATGAGCAGTTCTTC.

The chain is built from TRBV28 and TRBJ1-2; D is unclear. This CDR3 spans 11 amino acids. V gave up 5 bases and J gave up 8 bases, with 9 bases separating them. Germline V gene data show CDR1 as MDHEN and CDR2 as SYDVKM. Here the CDR3 DNA reads TGTGCCAGCAGTACTACGAGGGGCTACACCTTC. Translated, it gives CASSTTRGYTF.

The chain recombines TRBV25-1 with TRBJ1-2; the D gene is possibly TRBD1 (5 bases). In germline, CDR1 is MGHDK, CDR2 SYGVNS. V lost 4 bases to trimming and J lost 6 bases, with 12 bases between them. This CDR3 comprises 13 residues. The CDR3 loop reads CASSGKGANGYTF. The CDR3 coding sequence is TGTGCCAGCAGTGGAAAAGGGGCTAATGGCTACACCTTC.

The chain links TRBV15 to TRBJ1-3; D ambiguous. CDR1 LNHNV and CDR2 YYDKDF come from the germline V gene (reference sequence). The V end was cut by 3 bases, the J end by 0 bases, with 9 bases between. This CDR3 contains 15 residues. CDR3 coding DNA: TGTGCCACCAGCAGCCTTAGCTACTCTGGAAACACCATATATTTT. Translation: CATSSLSYSGNTIYF.

The V call is TRBV5-1, the J call TRBJ2-5, with unresolved D. V shed 4 bases and J shed 5 bases, with 9 bases lying between them. The CDR3 length is 12 residues. Germline V gene sequence: CDR1 SGHRS, CDR2 YFSETQ. The CDR3 loop is CASSPARETQYF. CDR3 DNA: TGCGCCAGCAGCCCCGCCCGGGAGACCCAGTACTTC.

The chain employs TRBV29-1 and TRBJ1-1; D is uncertain. The CDR3 contains 11 residues. Trimming left V 5 bases short and J 1 base short, with 5 bases between. Germline CDR1 is SQVTM and CDR2 is ANQGSEA. The CDR3 nucleotides read TGCAGCGTTTATCGGAACACTGAAGCTTTCTTT. Its translation: CSVYRNTEAFF.

J is TRBJ1-1 and V is TRBV4-3; 7 positions match TRBD1. The V gene's germline CDR1 is LGHNA and CDR2 YSLEER. The CDR3 spans 14 residues. Trimming at V came to 0 bases and at J to 9 bases, leaving 7 bases not matched to a gene. CDR3 in amino acids: CASSQDPADRKAFF. CDR3 coding DNA: TGCGCCAGCAGCCAAGATCCCGCGGACAGGAAAGCTTTCTTT.